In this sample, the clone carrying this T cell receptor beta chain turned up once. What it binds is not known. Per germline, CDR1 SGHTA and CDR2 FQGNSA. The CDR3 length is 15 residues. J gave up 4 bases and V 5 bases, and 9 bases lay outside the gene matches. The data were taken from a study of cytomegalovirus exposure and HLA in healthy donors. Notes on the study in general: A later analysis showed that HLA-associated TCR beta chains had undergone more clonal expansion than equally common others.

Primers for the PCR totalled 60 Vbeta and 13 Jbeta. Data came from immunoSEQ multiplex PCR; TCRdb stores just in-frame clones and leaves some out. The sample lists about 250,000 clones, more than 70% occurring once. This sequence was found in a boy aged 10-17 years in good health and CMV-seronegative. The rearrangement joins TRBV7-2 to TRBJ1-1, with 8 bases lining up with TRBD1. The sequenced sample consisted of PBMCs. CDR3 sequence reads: CASSARTGTGTEAFF. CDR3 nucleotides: TGTGCCAGCAGCGCCCGGACAGGGACTGGCACTGAAGCTTTCTTT.